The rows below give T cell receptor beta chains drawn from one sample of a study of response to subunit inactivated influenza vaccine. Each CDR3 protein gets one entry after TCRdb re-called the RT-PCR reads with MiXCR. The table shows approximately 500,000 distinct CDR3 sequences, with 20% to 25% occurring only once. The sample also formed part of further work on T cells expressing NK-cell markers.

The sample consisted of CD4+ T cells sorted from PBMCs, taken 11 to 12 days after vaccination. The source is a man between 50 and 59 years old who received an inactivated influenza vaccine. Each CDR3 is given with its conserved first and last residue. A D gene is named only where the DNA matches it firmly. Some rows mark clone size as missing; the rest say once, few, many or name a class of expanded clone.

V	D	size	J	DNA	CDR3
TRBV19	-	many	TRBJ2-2	TGTGCCAGTAGTCGCGGGATCGCGAACACCGGGGAGCTGTTTTTT	CASSRGIANTGELFF
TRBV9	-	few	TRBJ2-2	TGTGCCAGCAGCGTAGGCCAGGACAGAAACACCGGGGAGCTGTTTTTT	CASSVGQDRNTGELFF
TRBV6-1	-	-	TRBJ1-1	TGTGCCAGCAGTGACGAGTTGGGCACTGAAGCTTTCTTT	CASSDELGTEAFF
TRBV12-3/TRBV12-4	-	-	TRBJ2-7	TGTGCCAGCAGTTCCTCGGTATCTACCCACGAGCAGTACTTC	CASSSSVSTHEQYF
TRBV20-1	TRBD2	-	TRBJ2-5	TGCAGTGCCACGACTAGCGGGGGGATTGGGACCCAGTACTTC	CSATTSGGIGTQYF
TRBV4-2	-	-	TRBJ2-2	TGTGCCAGCAGCCGAGGGACTCTCTCGGAGACCGGGGAGCTGTTTTTT	CASSRGTLSETGELFF
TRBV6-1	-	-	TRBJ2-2	TGTGCCAGCCGGCCGGCAGGGAACACCGGGGAGCTGTTTTTT	CASRPAGNTGELFF
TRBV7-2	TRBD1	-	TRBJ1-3	TGTGCCAGCAGCTTAGCGCTTGTCGGCAGGGGGAGCTCTGGAAACACCATATATTTT	CASSLALVGRGSSGNTIYF
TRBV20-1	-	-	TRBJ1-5	TGCAGTGCTAGAAGTAAGGTGGGCAATCAGCCCCAGCATTTT	CSARSKVGNQPQHF
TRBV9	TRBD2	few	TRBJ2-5	TGTGCCAGCAGCGTTGGACTAGCGGGGAACCAAGAGACCCAGTACTTC	CASSVGLAGNQETQYF
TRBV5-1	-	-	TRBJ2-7	TGCGCCAGCAGCTTGGTGACGTCCTCCTACGAGCACTACTTC	CASSLVTSSYEHYF
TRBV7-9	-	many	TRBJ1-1	TGTGCCAGCAGCTCGGACTTTTTTCAAGCTTTCTTT	CASSSDFFQAFF
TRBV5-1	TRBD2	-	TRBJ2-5	TGCGCCAGCAGCGGCTTAGCGGGAGGAGAGACCCAGTACTTC	CASSGLAGGETQYF
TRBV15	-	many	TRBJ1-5	TGTGCCACCAGCAGAGTTTCCGATCAGCCCCAGCATTTT	CATSRVSDQPQHF
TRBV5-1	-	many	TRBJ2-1	TGCGCCAGCAGGCCTTCAGAATACAATGAGCAGTTCTTC	CASRPSEYNEQFF
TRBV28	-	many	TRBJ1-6	TGTGCCAGCAGAGGGGACTACAATTCACCCCTCCACTTT	CASRGDYNSPLHF
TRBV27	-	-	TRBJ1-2	TGTGCCAGCAGGCCGGGAGGAGTCTATGGCTACACCTTC	CASRPGGVYGYTF
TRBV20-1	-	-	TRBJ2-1	TGCAGTGCTGCCCCTGACTCGGATGAGCAGTTCTTC	CSAAPDSDEQFF
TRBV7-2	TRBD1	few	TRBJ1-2	TGTGCCAGCCGCGAAGCCGGGACAGAGAACTATGGCTACACCTTC	CASREAGTENYGYTF
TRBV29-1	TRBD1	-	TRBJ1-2	TGCAGCGTTGAACGGGACAGGACGGGTGGCTACACCTTC	CSVERDRTGGYTF
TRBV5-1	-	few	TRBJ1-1	TGCGCCAGCAGCTTGGGTTCGGGGCGGAACACTGAAGCTTTCTTT	CASSLGSGRNTEAFF
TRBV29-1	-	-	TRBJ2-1	TGCAGCGTTGCCGCCGGGCGTGCTAGCAAAAATGAGCAGTTCTTC	CSVAAGRASKNEQFF
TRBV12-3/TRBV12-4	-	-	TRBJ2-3	TGTGCCAGCAGCCGCAGGGAATTTGGCACAGATACGCAGTATTTT	CASSRREFGTDTQYF
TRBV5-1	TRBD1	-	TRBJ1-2	TGCGCCAGCAGCGTTCAAACAGGGGGAGCTAACTATGGCTACACCTTC	CASSVQTGGANYGYTF
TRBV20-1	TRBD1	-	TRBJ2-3	TGCAGTGCTACCGGAAATCGGGACAGAAGCACAGATACGCAGTATTTT	CSATGNRDRSTDTQYF
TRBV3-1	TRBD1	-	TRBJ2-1	TGTGCCAGCAGCCCATACAACACGGGACAGGGGATGTTCTTC	CASSPYNTGQGMFF
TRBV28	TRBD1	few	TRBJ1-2	TGTGCCAGCACAACAGGGGGCCGGGGCTACACCTTC	CASTTGGRGYTF